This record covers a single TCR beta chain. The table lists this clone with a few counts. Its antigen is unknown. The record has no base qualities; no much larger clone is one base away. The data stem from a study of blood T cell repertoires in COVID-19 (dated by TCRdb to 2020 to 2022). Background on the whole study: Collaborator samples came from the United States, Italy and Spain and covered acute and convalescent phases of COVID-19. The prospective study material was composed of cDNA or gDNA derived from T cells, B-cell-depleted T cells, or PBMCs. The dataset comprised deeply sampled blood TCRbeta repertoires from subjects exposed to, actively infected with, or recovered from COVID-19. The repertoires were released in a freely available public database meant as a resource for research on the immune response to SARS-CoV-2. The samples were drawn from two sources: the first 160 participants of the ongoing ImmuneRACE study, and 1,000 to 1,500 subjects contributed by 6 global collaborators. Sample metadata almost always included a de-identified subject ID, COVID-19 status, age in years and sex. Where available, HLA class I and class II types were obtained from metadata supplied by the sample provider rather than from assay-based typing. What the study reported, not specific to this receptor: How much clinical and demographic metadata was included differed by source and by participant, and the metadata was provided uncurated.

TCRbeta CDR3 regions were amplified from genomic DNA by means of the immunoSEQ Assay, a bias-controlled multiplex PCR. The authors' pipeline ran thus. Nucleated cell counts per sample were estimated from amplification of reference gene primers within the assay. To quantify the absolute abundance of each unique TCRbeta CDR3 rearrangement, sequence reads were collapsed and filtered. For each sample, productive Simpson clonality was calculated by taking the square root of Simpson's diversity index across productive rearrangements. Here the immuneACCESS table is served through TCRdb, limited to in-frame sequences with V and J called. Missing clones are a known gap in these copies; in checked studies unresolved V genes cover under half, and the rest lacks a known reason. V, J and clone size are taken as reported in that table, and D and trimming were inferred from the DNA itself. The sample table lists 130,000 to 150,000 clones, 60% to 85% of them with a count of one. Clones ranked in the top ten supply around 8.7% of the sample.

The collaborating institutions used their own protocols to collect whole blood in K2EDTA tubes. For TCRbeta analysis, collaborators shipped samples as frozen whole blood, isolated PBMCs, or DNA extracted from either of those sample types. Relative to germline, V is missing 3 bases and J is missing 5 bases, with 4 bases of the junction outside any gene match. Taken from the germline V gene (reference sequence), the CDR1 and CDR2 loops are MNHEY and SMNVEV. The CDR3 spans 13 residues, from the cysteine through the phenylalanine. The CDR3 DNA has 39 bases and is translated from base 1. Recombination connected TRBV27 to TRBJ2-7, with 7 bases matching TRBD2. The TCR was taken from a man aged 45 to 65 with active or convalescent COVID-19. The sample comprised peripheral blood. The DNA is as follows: TGTGCCAGCAGTTTCAGCGGGGCCCACGAGCAGTACTTC. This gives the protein CASSFSGAHEQYF.